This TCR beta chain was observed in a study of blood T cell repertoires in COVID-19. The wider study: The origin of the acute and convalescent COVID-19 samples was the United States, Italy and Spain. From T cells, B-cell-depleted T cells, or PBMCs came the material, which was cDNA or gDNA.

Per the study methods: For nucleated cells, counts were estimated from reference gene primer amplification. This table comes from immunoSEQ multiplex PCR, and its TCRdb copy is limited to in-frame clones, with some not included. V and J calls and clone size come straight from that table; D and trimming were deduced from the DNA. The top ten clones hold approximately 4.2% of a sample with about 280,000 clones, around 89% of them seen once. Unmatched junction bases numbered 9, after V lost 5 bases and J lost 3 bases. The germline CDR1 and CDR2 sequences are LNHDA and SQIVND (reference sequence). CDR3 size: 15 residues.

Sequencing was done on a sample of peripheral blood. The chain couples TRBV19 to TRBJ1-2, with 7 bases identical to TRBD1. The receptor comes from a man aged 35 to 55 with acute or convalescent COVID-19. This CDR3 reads CASSAYRGLDYGYTF. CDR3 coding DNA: TGTGCCAGTAGTGCCTACAGGGGATTGGACTATGGCTACACCTTC.